This TCR beta chain was recorded in a study of cytomegalovirus exposure and HLA in healthy donors. Study summary: An early data release held tens of millions of unique TCRs from HLA-typed donors.

CDR1 is WNHNN, CDR2 SYGVQD, per germline (reference sequence). After removal of 4 bases from V and 4 bases from J, the junction contained 5 bases not matched to a gene. CDR3 length equals 16 residues. Findings of the study overall: The study reported that TCR beta sequences accurately predicted HLA-A and HLA-B alleles in most subjects. TCR beta chains associated with HLA were, in a later analysis, more clonally expanded than equally common others.

PCR used 60 Vbeta primers and 13 Jbeta primers. Here immunoSEQ multiplex PCR was the method, and the copy in TCRdb shows in-frame clones only, minus some. The table shows roughly 200,000 clones, with around 75% occurring only once. As concerns this clone: Its target is unknown.

The rearrangement uses TRBV10-1 and TRBJ2-3, with TRBD2 matching over 13 bases. Sequenced material: PBMCs. This clonotype was sampled from a woman in her 30s in good health and CMV-seronegative. CDR3 DNA sequence: TGCGCCAGCAGTGGGGCCGGGACTAGCGGGGCAGATACGCAGTATTTT. This encodes CASSGAGTSGADTQYF.